These 15 T cell receptor beta chains originate from one sample sequenced in a study of blood T cell repertoires in COVID-19. The table came from immunoSEQ multiplex PCR; TCRdb's copy has only in-frame clones and leaves some out. Found here are about 530,000 clones, approximately 91% of them singletons; the top ten hold 7.8%. Material: peripheral blood. Receptors were obtained from a woman between 50 and 59 years old with COVID-19, enrolled during active disease.

This clone was observed a handful of times. The V gene is TRBV2, the J gene TRBJ2-2, with 8 bases fitting TRBD1. CDR1 and CDR2 (germline): SNHLY, FYNNEI. There are 14 residues in the CDR3. V lost 4 bases and J lost 7; bases outside the gene matches: 5. The CDR3 sequence: CASSGDRSYGELFF. The CDR3 DNA follows: TGTGCCAGCAGTGGGGACAGGTCATACGGGGAGCTGTTTTTT.

The chain couples TRBV5-1 to TRBJ2-7, with 9 bases matching TRBD2. The CDR3 is 18 residues long. Germline assignment: CDR1 SGHRS and CDR2 YFSETQ. V trimming: 0 bases; J trimming: 4 bases; junction bases outside the gene matches: 14. CDR3 DNA: TGCGCCAGCAGCTTGGAAAGCGGGGGGCTATCAACAAGTTACGAGCAGTACTTC. Translating gives CASSLESGGLSTSYEQYF. The full variable domain, with the rest looked up from reference TRBV5-1 and TRBJ2-7, is KAGVTQTPRYLIKTRGQQVTLSCSPISGHRSVSWYQQTPGQGLQFLFEYFSETQRNKGNFPGRFSGRQFSNSRSEMNVSTLELGDSALYLCASSLESGGLSTSYEQYFGPGTRLTVT.

Here the CDR3 reads CASLIAGDPSYYEQYF. The CDR3 DNA reads TGTGCCAGTCTCATAGCGGGGGACCCCTCTTACTACGAGCAGTACTTC. This chain joins TRBV2 and TRBJ2-7; 9 bases line up with TRBD2. The germline gives CDR1 SNHLY, CDR2 FYNNEI. CDR3 length: 16 amino acids. Trimming took 9 bases from V and 3 from J; bases not matched to a gene: 15.

The chain uses TRBV11-2 and TRBJ2-7, with a weak D call TRBD2 (5 bases). CDR1 is SGHAT, CDR2 FQNNGV, per germline. This CDR3 region has 13 residues. V lost 5 bases and J lost 11, with 19 bases in between. The CDR3: CASSLGPGSAEYF. CDR3 DNA sequence: TGTGCCAGCAGCCTCGGACCGGGATCGGCGGAGTACTTC.

The chain has TRBV10-3 and TRBJ1-2; TRBD1 matches 9 bases. The CDR3 has 17 amino acids. Germline CDR1 reads ENHRY; CDR2 reads SYGVKD. The V gene end was trimmed by 0 bases and the J gene end by 8 bases; junction bases not matched to a gene: 13. The CDR3 DNA reads as TGTGCCATCAGTGAGTCGATAATGGACAGGGGCCTCGGGGGCTACACCTTC. This encodes CAISESIMDRGLGGYTF.

This clone was detected only a few times. V is TRBV5-6 and J is TRBJ1-5, with TRBD1 as a possible D gene (5 bases). V was pared by 5 bases and J by 7 bases, with 13 bases between. Germline loops: CDR1 SGHDT, CDR2 YYEEEE. CDR3 length: 13 amino acids. The CDR3, as DNA: TGTGCCAGCAGTTTAGGCGGGGCGCAGCCCCAGCATTTT. Encoded protein: CASSLGGAQPQHF.

This chain links TRBV19 with TRBJ1-5, with D unresolved. CDR3 length: 14 amino acids. Germline CDR1 reads LNHDA; CDR2 reads SQIVND (reference sequence). Trimming left V 6 bases short and J 5 bases short, with 14 bases between. The CDR3 sequence: CASRQSSEDQPQHF. The DNA for the CDR3 is TGTGCCAGTAGGCAGAGTTCGGAGGATCAGCCCCAGCATTTT.

J is TRBJ2-3 and V is TRBV9; TRBD1 matches at 7 bases. Unmatched junction bases numbered 1, after V lost 3 bases and J lost 0 bases. Germline V CDR1 and CDR2: SGDLS, YYNGEE. The CDR3 totals 14 residues. Here the CDR3 DNA reads TGTGCCAGCAGCGGGACAGGTAGCACAGATACGCAGTATTTT. This translates into CASSGTGSTDTQYF.

The V gene is TRBV19, the J gene TRBJ1-2; D ambiguous. CDR1 and CDR2 from the germline V gene are LNHDA and SQIVND (reference sequence). Trimming removed 2 bases from V and 2 bases from J, with 9 bases in between. This CDR3 is 14 amino acids long. CDR3 nucleotide sequence: TGTGCCAGTAGTATATTTGGCAAGAACTATGGCTACACCTTC. It specifies CASSIFGKNYGYTF.

The V and J genes are TRBV24-1 and TRBJ2-3; 8 bases are shared with TRBD2. Germline CDR1 and CDR2: KGHDR and SFDVKD. The CDR3 runs to 15 residues. V was pared by 4 bases and J by 5 bases, with 7 bases of the junction left unmatched. CDR3 protein: CATSDPGTSIDTQYF. The CDR3 DNA sequence: TGTGCCACCAGTGACCCCGGGACTAGTATAGATACGCAGTATTTT.

CDR3 loop: CASSERDRSGDGYTF. Written as DNA, the CDR3 is TGTGCCAGCAGTGAACGGGACAGGTCTGGGGATGGCTACACCTTC. The rearrangement links TRBV27 to TRBJ1-2; 8 bases align to TRBD1. Germline-derived CDR1 and CDR2 are MNHEY and SMNVEV (reference sequence). There are 15 residues in the CDR3. With V trimmed by 5 bases and J by 6 bases, 11 bases remained unmatched.

The chain has TRBV5-4 and TRBJ2-7, with D maybe TRBD2 (5 bases). This CDR3 comprises 16 residues. Per the germline V gene, CDR1 is SGHNT and CDR2 is YYREEE (reference sequence). The V end lost 2 bases, the J end lost 2 bases, and 17 bases lay between the germline ends. CDR3 coding DNA: TGTGCCAGCAGCTTTGATGGAAACCTGGAGGCCTACGAGCAGTACTTC. The encoded protein is CASSFDGNLEAYEQYF.

As regards this clone: At one boundary the junction diverges from the germline segment, which might be a read error. This rearrangement joins TRBV14 to TRBJ1-2; TRBD1 agrees at 8 bases. CDR3 length: 12 residues. Looked up from germline, CDR1 is SGHDN and CDR2 is FVKESK. The CDR3: CASSPRTGQSRF. The CDR3 DNA reads TGTGCCAGCAGCCCTCGGACAGGGCAATCGCGCTTC. Full variable domain (outside the CDR3, taken from reference TRBV14 and TRBJ1-2): EAGVTQFPSHSVIEKGQTVTLRCDPISGHDNLYWYRRVMGKEIKFLLHFVKESKQDESGMPNNRFLAERTGGTYSTLKVQPAELEDSGVYFCASSPRTGQSRFGSGTRLTVV.

V and J are TRBV4-1 and TRBJ2-3; 12 bases line up with TRBD2. Germline assignment: CDR1 MGHRA and CDR2 YSYEKL. The CDR3 extends over 18 amino acids. J gave up 1 base and V 4 bases, and 9 bases lay outside the gene matches. The CDR3 protein is CASSLQYPSGGGTDTQYF. The CDR3 DNA follows: TGCGCCAGCAGCCTGCAGTATCCTAGCGGGGGGGGCACAGATACGCAGTATTTT.

This chain connects TRBV4-1 to TRBJ2-2; TRBD1 agrees at 9 bases. Germline lookup yields CDR1 MGHRA and CDR2 YSYEKL. V trimming: 4 bases; J trimming: 3 bases; junction bases outside the gene matches: 3. The CDR3 spans 15 residues. CDR3 residues: CASSPWDRDTGELFF. The CDR3 bases are TGCGCCAGCAGCCCCTGGGACAGGGACACCGGGGAGCTGTTTTTT.